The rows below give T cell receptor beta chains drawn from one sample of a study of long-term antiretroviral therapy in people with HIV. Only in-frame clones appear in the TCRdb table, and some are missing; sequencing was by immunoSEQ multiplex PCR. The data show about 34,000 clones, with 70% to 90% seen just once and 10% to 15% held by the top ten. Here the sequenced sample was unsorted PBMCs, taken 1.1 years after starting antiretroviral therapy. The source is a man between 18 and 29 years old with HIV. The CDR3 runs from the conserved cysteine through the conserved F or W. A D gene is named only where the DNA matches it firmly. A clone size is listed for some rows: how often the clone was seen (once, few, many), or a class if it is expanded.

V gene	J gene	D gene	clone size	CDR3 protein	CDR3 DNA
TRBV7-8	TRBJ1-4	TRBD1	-	CASSLVSVAGGWDEKLFF	TGTGCCAGCAGCTTAGTATCGGTCGCAGGGGGGTGGGATGAAAAACTGTTTTTT
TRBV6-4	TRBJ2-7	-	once	CASSPEGEQYF	TGTGCCAGCAGTCCAGAGGGCGAGCAGTACTTC
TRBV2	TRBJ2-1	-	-	CASSQVGSSSYNEQFF	TGTGCCAGCAGTCAGGTGGGGTCCAGCTCCTACAATGAGCAGTTCTTC
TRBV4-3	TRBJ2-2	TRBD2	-	CASSQEGLLAANTGELFF	TGCGCCAGCAGCCAAGAAGGGTTACTAGCGGCGAACACCGGGGAGCTGTTTTTT
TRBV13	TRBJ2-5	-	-	CASSLTGVGGETQYF	TGTGCCAGCAGCTTAACGGGGGTGGGCGGAGAGACCCAGTACTTC
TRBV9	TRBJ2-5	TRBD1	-	CASSAQTLGQGAWETQYF	TGTGCCAGCAGCGCCCAGACTTTGGGACAGGGGGCGTGGGAGACCCAGTACTTC
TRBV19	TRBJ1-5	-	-	CASRTETSNQPQHF	TGTGCCAGCCGGACAGAGACTAGCAATCAGCCCCAGCATTTT
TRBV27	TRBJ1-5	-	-	CASSFRRGGPQHF	TGTGCCAGCAGTTTTAGGAGGGGCGGGCCCCAGCATTTT
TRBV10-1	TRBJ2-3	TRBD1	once	CASSDRGLGPDTQYF	TGCGCCAGCAGTGACAGGGGGCTGGGACCTGATACGCAGTATTTT
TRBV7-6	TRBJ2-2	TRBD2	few	CASSLELAGGNTGELFF	TGTGCCAGCAGCTTAGAACTAGCGGGAGGTAACACCGGGGAGCTGTTTTTT
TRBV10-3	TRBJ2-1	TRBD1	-	CAIRRAGTEYNEQFF	TGTGCCATCAGAAGAGCCGGGACAGAATACAATGAGCAGTTCTTC
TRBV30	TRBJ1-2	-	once	CAWSVLRAAGYTF	TGTGCCTGGAGTGTACTAAGGGCGGCCGGCTACACCTTC
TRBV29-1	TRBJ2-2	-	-	CSVKSVNTGELFF	TGCAGCGTCAAGTCAGTGAACACCGGGGAGCTGTTTTTT
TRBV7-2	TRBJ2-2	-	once	CASTYDGNTGELFF	TGTGCCAGCACCTACGACGGGAACACCGGGGAGCTGTTTTTT
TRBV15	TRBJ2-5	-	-	CATSRDSWFGDLQETQYF	TGTGCCACCAGCAGAGATTCCTGGTTTGGCGACCTCCAAGAGACCCAGTACTTC
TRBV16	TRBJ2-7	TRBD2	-	CASSQSASGYSEQYF	TGTGCCAGCAGCCAATCGGCTAGCGGGTATTCCGAGCAGTACTTC
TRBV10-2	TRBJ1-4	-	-	CASSERGAGEKLFF	TGCGCCAGCAGTGAGCGGGGGGCCGGAGAAAAACTGTTTTTT